A selection of T cell receptor beta chains follows, all from one sample in a study of T-cell memory formation after mild COVID-19. TCRdb fed the 5' RACE reads into MiXCR, producing one record per CDR3 protein. The table includes 300,000 to 350,000 distinct CDR3 sequences, over 10% detected once. The sample comprised PBMCs or a T cell subset sorted from them (not recorded which). Source of these receptors: a man aged 18 to 30 who had mild COVID-19 (a few samples of this study predate the infection). Cell type and time point are not known. CDR3s include the opening cysteine and the closing phenylalanine or tryptophan. The D gene is left open where the match is weak. The size entry is marked missing in some rows and otherwise reads once, few, many or a size class.

J gene: TRBJ2-2
D gene: NA
V gene: TRBV5-1
clone size: NA
CDR3 DNA: TGCGCCAGCAGCTTGACAGGGCGGGACACCGGGGAGCTGTTTTTT
CDR3 protein: CASSLTGRDTGELFF

J gene: TRBJ2-3
D gene: NA
V gene: TRBV12-3/TRBV12-4
clone size: NA
CDR3 DNA: TGTGCCAGCAGTGAAACATCGGATACGCAGTATTTT
CDR3 protein: CASSETSDTQYF

J gene: TRBJ1-6
D gene: TRBD1
V gene: TRBV7-8
clone size: NA
CDR3 DNA: TGTGCCAGCAGCCGCGTCCGGGACAGTAATTCACACCTCCACTTT
CDR3 protein: CASSRVRDSNSHLHF

J gene: TRBJ2-5
D gene: NA
V gene: TRBV10-3
clone size: NA
CDR3 DNA: TGTGCCATCAGTGAGTCGACTCTCGAGACCCAGTACTTC
CDR3 protein: CAISESTLETQYF

J gene: TRBJ2-7
D gene: NA
V gene: TRBV5-6
clone size: NA
CDR3 DNA: TGTGCCAGCTGTTCGGGCCAACGGGACGAGCACTACTTC
CDR3 protein: CASCSGQRDEHYF

J gene: TRBJ1-2
D gene: TRBD1
V gene: TRBV5-1
clone size: NA
CDR3 DNA: TGCGCCAGCAAAACCGGGACAGGTTCCGCCTTCTATGGCTACACCTTC
CDR3 protein: CASKTGTGSAFYGYTF

J gene: TRBJ2-1
D gene: NA
V gene: TRBV5-1
clone size: few
CDR3 DNA: TGCGCCAGCACCACCACTACCCCCAATGAGCAGTTCTTC
CDR3 protein: CASTTTTPNEQFF

J gene: TRBJ2-2
D gene: NA
V gene: TRBV28
clone size: NA
CDR3 DNA: TGTGCCAGCAGCATGACACATTCGGGCGGGGAGCTGTTTTTT
CDR3 protein: CASSMTHSGGELFF

J gene: TRBJ2-5
D gene: NA
V gene: TRBV5-6
clone size: NA
CDR3 DNA: TGTGCCAGCAGCTCGACAGACCCTAGGACCCAGTACTTC
CDR3 protein: CASSSTDPRTQYF

J gene: TRBJ1-5
D gene: NA
V gene: TRBV25-1
clone size: NA
CDR3 DNA: TGTGCCAGCAGTGGCCTGAGCGGCAATCAGCCCCAGCATTTT
CDR3 protein: CASSGLSGNQPQHF

J gene: TRBJ2-1
D gene: NA
V gene: TRBV7-6
clone size: NA
CDR3 DNA: TGTGCCAGCAGCTTAGTGGAGGGAGGGGGTGAGCAGTTCTTC
CDR3 protein: CASSLVEGGGEQFF

J gene: TRBJ1-4
D gene: NA
V gene: TRBV6-6
clone size: NA
CDR3 DNA: TGTGCCAGCAGTTACTCGAGGGAGTCTAATGAAAAACTGTTTTTT
CDR3 protein: CASSYSRESNEKLFF

J gene: TRBJ2-4
D gene: NA
V gene: TRBV25-1
clone size: NA
CDR3 DNA: TGTGCCAGCAGTGCCGCCGGGATAGCCAAAAACATTCAGTACTTC
CDR3 protein: CASSAAGIAKNIQYF

J gene: TRBJ1-1
D gene: TRBD1
V gene: TRBV15
clone size: many
CDR3 DNA: TGTGCCACCAGCACCGGACAGGGGATCTGGCGAGCTTTCTTT
CDR3 protein: CATSTGQGIWRAFF

J gene: TRBJ2-1
D gene: NA
V gene: TRBV7-9
clone size: NA
CDR3 DNA: TGTGCCAGCAGCTGGGGCCCCAATGAGCAGTTCTTC
CDR3 protein: CASSWGPNEQFF

J gene: TRBJ1-6
D gene: NA
V gene: TRBV19
clone size: NA
CDR3 DNA: TGTGCCAGTAGTGAGGCATCTGGTTCACCCCTCCACTTT
CDR3 protein: CASSEASGSPLHF

J gene: TRBJ1-1
D gene: NA
V gene: TRBV7-9
clone size: few
CDR3 DNA: TGTGCCAGCAGCTTAGTTTTGTCTCAGGCTTTCTTT
CDR3 protein: CASSLVLSQAFF

J gene: TRBJ2-4
D gene: NA
V gene: TRBV7-8
clone size: few
CDR3 DNA: TGTGCCAGCAGCGGACGTCTAGACCCATTGGGCAAAAACATTCAGTACTTC
CDR3 protein: CASSGRLDPLGKNIQYF

J gene: TRBJ2-5
D gene: TRBD2
V gene: TRBV7-2
clone size: NA
CDR3 DNA: TGTGCCAGCAGCTTGGGACTAGCGGGGGGCAACCAAGAGACCCAGTACTTC
CDR3 protein: CASSLGLAGGNQETQYF

J gene: TRBJ1-6
D gene: NA
V gene: TRBV9
clone size: NA
CDR3 DNA: TGTGCCAGCAGCGTAGGAGAGATAGGCAGGCCACCCCTCCACTTT
CDR3 protein: CASSVGEIGRPPLHF

J gene: TRBJ2-3
D gene: NA
V gene: TRBV6-5
clone size: few
CDR3 DNA: TGTGCCAGCAGTTACTCAATCTCCACAGATACGCAGTATTTT
CDR3 protein: CASSYSISTDTQYF

J gene: TRBJ2-5
D gene: TRBD2
V gene: TRBV20-1
clone size: NA
CDR3 DNA: TGCAGTGCTGAAAACCCGGGACTACAAGAGACCCAGTACTTC
CDR3 protein: CSAENPGLQETQYF

J gene: TRBJ2-1
D gene: NA
V gene: TRBV28
clone size: few
CDR3 DNA: TGTGCCAGCAGCCCTCGACAAGGTGCAGGCTTATACTACAATGAGCAGTTCTTC
CDR3 protein: CASSPRQGAGLYYNEQFF

J gene: TRBJ1-4
D gene: NA
V gene: TRBV28
clone size: few
CDR3 DNA: TGTGCCAGCGCATCGGATGGGGGGCCAACTAATGAAAAACTGTTTTTT
CDR3 protein: CASASDGGPTNEKLFF

J gene: TRBJ2-5
D gene: TRBD2
V gene: TRBV7-6
clone size: NA
CDR3 DNA: TGTGCCAGCACCTTGGGACTAGCAACTCAAGAGACCCAGTACTTC
CDR3 protein: CASTLGLATQETQYF

J gene: TRBJ1-1
D gene: TRBD1
V gene: TRBV7-2
clone size: few
CDR3 DNA: TGTGCCAGCAGCTATCCTCGGACAGGGACGAACACTGAAGCTTTCTTT
CDR3 protein: CASSYPRTGTNTEAFF

J gene: TRBJ1-4
D gene: NA
V gene: TRBV6-5
clone size: few
CDR3 DNA: TGTGCCAGCAGGGGTTCGTTGGAAAAACTGTTTTTT
CDR3 protein: CASRGSLEKLFF

J gene: TRBJ2-2
D gene: TRBD1
V gene: TRBV5-1
clone size: many
CDR3 DNA: TGCGCCAGCAGTTACCTCGGGACAGGGAACACCGGGGAGCTGTTTTTT
CDR3 protein: CASSYLGTGNTGELFF

J gene: TRBJ1-6
D gene: NA
V gene: TRBV4-2
clone size: few
CDR3 DNA: TGTGCCAGCAGCCAAACCACCACAGGGATATCACCCCTCCACTTT
CDR3 protein: CASSQTTTGISPLHF

J gene: TRBJ1-2
D gene: TRBD1
V gene: TRBV29-1
clone size: NA
CDR3 DNA: TGCAGCGTTAAGGACAGGCACTATGGCTACACCTTC
CDR3 protein: CSVKDRHYGYTF

J gene: TRBJ1-5
D gene: NA
V gene: TRBV10-3
clone size: NA
CDR3 DNA: TGTGCCATCCCTAGGAAGGGGCGATGGCCCCAGCATTTT
CDR3 protein: CAIPRKGRWPQHF